This TCR beta chain was captured by sequencing in a study of blood T cell repertoires in COVID-19. Study context: COVID-19 samples from acute and convalescent phases originated in the United States, Italy and Spain.

Germline CDR1 and CDR2: LGHDT and YNNKEL (reference sequence). This CDR3 is built from 15 residues. V trimming: 5 bases; J trimming: 6 bases; junction bases outside the gene matches: 10. In the original processing: Nucleated cell counts were estimated from reference gene primer amplification. Profiling relied on immunoSEQ multiplex PCR, and the TCRdb table lists in-frame clones only, not all of them. V and J calls and clone size are copied from that table; D and trimming were computed from the DNA. The table lists about 250,000 clones, approximately 83% of them singletons. The chain is built from TRBV3-1 (or the pseudogene TRBV3-2) and TRBJ2-1; the match to TRBD1 covers 7 bases. Sequenced: peripheral blood. The receptor was derived from a man older than 75 with acute or convalescent COVID-19. Here the CDR3 DNA reads TGTGCCAGCAGCAACTGGCGTGACAGGGCCAATGAGCAGTTCTTC. This gives the protein CASSNWRDRANEQFF.